The rows below give T cell receptor beta chains drawn from one sample of a study of blood T cell repertoires in COVID-19. Clones were read by immunoSEQ multiplex PCR, and TCRdb kept only the in-frame ones, dropping some. The table includes about 200,000 clones, 65% to 85% detected once. The sequenced sample consisted of PBMCs or T cells enriched from blood (not recorded which). These receptor sequences come from a man aged 35 to 55 who had recovered from COVID-19. CDR3s include the opening cysteine and the closing phenylalanine or tryptophan. A D gene is named only where the DNA matches it firmly. Size is omitted from some rows. Given values are once, few, many or a class for expanded clones.

V	size	D	J	CDR3	DNA
TRBV15	-	TRBD2	TRBJ2-1	CATSRDPGGDYNEQFF	TGTGCCACCAGCAGAGATCCCGGGGGGGATTACAATGAGCAGTTCTTC
TRBV4-1	-	-	TRBJ2-5	CASSRPVGQGETQYF	TGCGCCAGCAGCCGACCCGTTGGGCAGGGGGAGACCCAGTACTTC
TRBV18	-	TRBD1	TRBJ2-4	CASSGQRSIQYF	TGTGCCAGCTCGGGACAGCGAAGTATTCAGTACTTC
TRBV30	few	-	TRBJ1-1	CAWRAHLSMNTEAFF	TGTGCCTGGAGGGCTCACCTCTCCATGAACACTGAAGCTTTCTTT
TRBV23-1	-	-	TRBJ1-5	CASSQRLKDSHSGDQPQHF	TGCGCCAGCAGTCAAAGATTAAAGGACAGTCACTCCGGGGATCAGCCCCAGCATTTT
TRBV28	few	-	TRBJ1-5	CAILGIGDQPQHF	TGTGCCATTCTGGGAATCGGGGATCAGCCCCAGCATTTT
TRBV7-3	-	TRBD2	TRBJ2-3	CASSSGGGTDTQYF	TGTGCCAGCAGCAGCGGGGGAGGTACAGATACGCAGTATTTT
TRBV7-3	once	-	TRBJ2-1	CASSLRGSYNEQFF	TGTGCCAGCAGCTTACGGGGTTCCTACAATGAGCAGTTCTTC
TRBV5-1	-	-	TRBJ2-1	CASSLAVDEQFF	TGCGCCAGCAGCTTGGCCGTCGATGAGCAGTTCTTC
TRBV19	-	-	TRBJ1-5	CASSGGFGRASNQPQHF	TGTGCCAGTAGTGGGGGTTTCGGGAGGGCTAGCAATCAGCCCCAGCATTTT
TRBV11-2	once	-	TRBJ1-5	CASSYGVMEPQHF	TGTGCCAGCAGTTACGGTGTCATGGAGCCCCAGCATTTT
TRBV5-1	-	-	TRBJ1-3	CASSLLRGGGNTIYF	TGCGCCAGCAGCTTGTTGCGGGGTGGTGGAAACACCATATATTTT
TRBV30	-	-	TRBJ1-1	CAWNPTRSLEAFF	TGTGCCTGGAACCCGACACGGTCCTTAGAAGCTTTCTTT
TRBV5-1	-	-	TRBJ1-1	CASSWEGRDTEAFF	TGCGCCAGCAGCTGGGAGGGGAGGGACACTGAAGCTTTCTTT
TRBV7-3	-	TRBD1	TRBJ2-3	CASSLMPARDRGTDTQYF	TGTGCCAGCAGCTTAATGCCCGCTCGGGACAGGGGAACAGATACGCAGTATTTT
TRBV7-2	-	TRBD2	TRBJ2-5	CASSLTSSGGAETQYF	TGTGCCAGCAGCTTAACCTCTAGCGGGGGGGCGGAGACCCAGTACTTC
TRBV4-2	once	TRBD2	TRBJ2-7	CASSQGRASGAYEQYF	TGTGCCAGCAGCCAAGGCAGGGCTAGCGGGGCTTACGAGCAGTACTTC
TRBV6-2/TRBV6-3	-	-	TRBJ1-6	CASSYTGLSPLHF	TGTGCCAGCAGTTACACAGGTCTTTCACCCCTCCACTTT
TRBV10-3	-	-	TRBJ1-3	CAITREAGNTIYF	TGTGCCATCACCCGGGAGGCTGGAAACACCATATATTTT
TRBV10-3	-	TRBD2	TRBJ2-5	CAISTSRGAGQETQYF	TGTGCCATCAGCACCTCGCGGGGGGCGGGCCAAGAGACCCAGTACTTC
TRBV9	-	TRBD2	TRBJ2-3	CASSASGGTITDTQYF	TGTGCCAGCAGCGCCAGCGGGGGGACAATCACGGATACGCAGTATTTT
TRBV5-6	once	-	TRBJ2-7	CASSLGGRAEQYF	TGTGCCAGCAGCTTGGGCGGGCGAGCCGAGCAGTACTTC
TRBV18	-	TRBD1	TRBJ1-2	CASSPGTVEGYGYTF	TGTGCCAGCTCACCTGGGACAGTAGAAGGCTATGGCTACACCTTC
TRBV11-1	-	TRBD2	TRBJ2-1	CASSYLAGGSYEQFF	TGTGCCAGCAGCTACTTAGCGGGGGGGAGCTATGAGCAGTTCTTC
TRBV4-1	-	TRBD2	TRBJ2-1	CASSWGLGNNEQFF	TGCGCCAGCAGTTGGGGACTAGGCAACAATGAGCAGTTCTTC
TRBV4-1	-	-	TRBJ2-7	CASSQDQGGVGYEQYF	TGCGCCAGCAGCCAAGACCAGGGGGGAGTAGGCTACGAGCAGTACTTC
TRBV7-2	-	TRBD1	TRBJ1-4	CASSYLTGGEKLFF	TGTGCCAGCAGCTATTTGACAGGGGGGGAAAAACTGTTTTTT
TRBV18	-	TRBD1	TRBJ1-1	CASSLGQGGTEAFF	TGTGCCAGCTCACTCGGACAGGGGGGCACTGAAGCTTTCTTT
TRBV19	-	-	TRBJ1-6	CASREQEVYNSPLHF	TGTGCCAGTAGAGAGCAGGAGGTTTATAATTCACCCCTCCACTTT
TRBV27	-	-	TRBJ2-1	CASSLSAGVIEHEQFF	TGTGCCAGCAGTTTATCGGCAGGGGTAATCGAGCATGAGCAGTTCTTC
TRBV19	-	-	TRBJ1-2	CASSEGHNYGYTF	TGTGCCAGTAGTGAGGGACACAACTATGGCTACACCTTC
TRBV25-1	-	-	TRBJ2-1	CASSQDLSSYNEQFF	TGTGCCAGCAGTCAGGATCTGAGCTCCTACAATGAGCAGTTCTTC
TRBV7-2	-	TRBD2	TRBJ2-3	CASREERTSGGLDTQYF	TGTGCCAGCAGGGAAGAGAGGACTAGCGGGGGCCTCGATACGCAGTATTTT
TRBV28	-	TRBD1	TRBJ1-2	CASSLQDRIGYGYTF	TGTGCCAGCAGTTTACAGGACAGGATTGGCTATGGCTACACCTTC
TRBV5-1	-	-	TRBJ1-1	CASRMEGVITEAFF	TGCGCCAGCAGGATGGAGGGAGTCATCACTGAAGCTTTCTTT
TRBV18	-	-	TRBJ1-2	CASSPRASGGVDGYTF	TGTGCCAGCTCACCACGGGCTTCGGGGGGAGTGGATGGCTACACCTTC
TRBV12-3/TRBV12-4	-	-	TRBJ2-4	CASKGVTKNIQYF	TGTGCCAGCAAGGGGGTTACCAAAAACATTCAGTACTTC
TRBV3-1/TRBV3-2	-	TRBD1	TRBJ1-6	CASSSGQGNSPLHF	TGTGCCAGCAGCAGTGGACAGGGAAATTCACCCCTCCACTTT
TRBV6-5	-	TRBD2	TRBJ2-1	CATVYAGGPDEQFF	TGTGCCACCGTTTACGCGGGGGGGCCGGATGAGCAGTTCTTC
TRBV29-1	-	TRBD1	TRBJ1-2	CSVVGQGADYGYTF	TGCAGCGTTGTTGGACAGGGGGCTGACTATGGCTACACCTTC
TRBV7-2	-	TRBD2	TRBJ2-2	CASSLASSGGATTGELFF	TGTGCCAGCAGCTTAGCTTCTAGCGGGGGGGCCACCACCGGGGAGCTGTTTTTT
TRBV5-1	-	-	TRBJ1-2	CASSLDRGWHGYTF	TGCGCCAGCAGCTTGGACCGGGGGTGGCATGGCTACACCTTC
TRBV5-1	-	-	TRBJ1-1	CASSQEGRTNTEAFF	TGCGCCAGCAGCCAGGAGGGACGGACGAACACTGAAGCTTTCTTT
TRBV6-5	once	TRBD2	TRBJ2-1	CASRPGTRTYNEQFF	TGTGCCAGCAGACCCGGGACTAGGACCTACAATGAGCAGTTCTTC
TRBV6-5	-	TRBD2	TRBJ2-7	CASRPSGGRMREQYF	TGTGCCAGCAGGCCCAGCGGGGGCCGAATGAGGGAGCAGTACTTC
TRBV10-3	-	TRBD1	TRBJ2-5	CAISDSGQLYQETQYF	TGTGCCATCAGTGATTCGGGACAGCTGTACCAAGAGACCCAGTACTTC
TRBV10-3	once	-	TRBJ1-2	CAISESIQGGTSGYTF	TGTGCCATCAGTGAGTCGATTCAGGGAGGAACGAGTGGCTACACCTTC
TRBV2	once	-	TRBJ2-5	CASKGVETQYF	TGTGCCAGCAAAGGGGTGGAGACCCAGTACTTC
TRBV5-6	-	-	TRBJ2-3	CASSLGAVRGNTQYF	TGTGCCAGCAGCTTGGGCGCAGTCCGGGGAAATACGCAGTATTTT